This is a list of T cell receptor beta chains from one sample in a study of T cells and Merkel cell carcinoma outcomes. The table came from immunoSEQ multiplex PCR; TCRdb's copy has only in-frame clones and leaves some out. The data hold some 2,000 clones, with approximately 90% observed a single time. Sequencing used tumor tissue from Merkel cell carcinoma. The origin of the receptors is a human donor with Merkel cell carcinoma. Both conserved end residues are part of each CDR3. Each record gives: CDR3 protein, CDR3 DNA, J gene, V gene, clone size, D gene. D genes are given only for firm matches. Rows give clone size only sometimes, using once, few, many, or a class for an expanded clone.

cdr3_aa: CASSLGLEYEQYF
cdr3_nt: TGTGCCAGCAGCTTGGGACTAGAATACGAGCAGTACTTC
j_call: TRBJ2-7
v_call: TRBV5-4
clone_size: NA
d_call: NA

cdr3_aa: CASSREEETQYF
cdr3_nt: TGTGCCAGCAGCCGGGAGGAGGAGACCCAGTACTTC
j_call: TRBJ2-5
v_call: TRBV7-4
clone_size: NA
d_call: TRBD2

cdr3_aa: CASNEFGRTREAFF
cdr3_nt: TGTGCCAGTAATGAGTTTGGGAGGACAAGGGAAGCTTTCTTT
j_call: TRBJ1-1
v_call: TRBV19
clone_size: NA
d_call: NA

cdr3_aa: CASSLDPGKDTEAFF
cdr3_nt: TGCGCCAGCAGCTTGGATCCAGGGAAGGACACTGAAGCTTTCTTT
j_call: TRBJ1-1
v_call: TRBV5-1
clone_size: NA
d_call: NA

cdr3_aa: CASSKDGNQPQHF
cdr3_nt: TGTGCCAGCAGCAAGGACGGAAATCAGCCCCAGCATTTT
j_call: TRBJ1-5
v_call: TRBV7-9
clone_size: NA
d_call: NA

cdr3_aa: CASSQARNEQFF
cdr3_nt: TGTGCCAGCAGCCAGGCCCGAAATGAGCAGTTCTTC
j_call: TRBJ2-1
v_call: TRBV11-1
clone_size: NA
d_call: NA

cdr3_aa: CASSSGTSGRNEQFF
cdr3_nt: TGTGCTAGCAGCTCCGGGACTAGCGGGAGGAATGAGCAGTTCTTC
j_call: TRBJ2-1
v_call: TRBV7-7
clone_size: NA
d_call: TRBD2

cdr3_aa: CASSIPGLARSGANVLTF
cdr3_nt: TGTGCCAGCAGCATACCGGGACTAGCGAGGTCTGGGGCCAATGTCTTGACTTTC
j_call: TRBJ2-6
v_call: TRBV7-9
clone_size: few
d_call: TRBD2

cdr3_aa: CASSLAVEGMFF
cdr3_nt: TGTGCCAGCAGCTTAGCGGTCGAGGGGATGTTTTTT
j_call: TRBJ1-4
v_call: TRBV11-2
clone_size: NA
d_call: NA

cdr3_aa: CASSRGALTEAFF
cdr3_nt: TGTGCCAGTAGTAGGGGGGCTCTTACTGAAGCTTTCTTT
j_call: TRBJ1-1
v_call: TRBV19
clone_size: NA
d_call: NA

cdr3_aa: CASSLRDGPYEQYF
cdr3_nt: TGTGCCAGCAGCCTCCGGGACGGTCCCTACGAGCAGTACTTC
j_call: TRBJ2-7
v_call: TRBV6-1
clone_size: NA
d_call: NA

cdr3_aa: CASSLFQGQETQYF
cdr3_nt: TGCGCCAGCAGCTTGTTTCAGGGGCAAGAGACCCAGTACTTC
j_call: TRBJ2-5
v_call: TRBV5-1
clone_size: NA
d_call: NA

cdr3_aa: CASSLETLYQETQYF
cdr3_nt: TGCGCCAGCAGCTTGGAGACATTGTACCAAGAGACCCAGTACTTC
j_call: TRBJ2-5
v_call: TRBV5-1
clone_size: NA
d_call: NA

cdr3_aa: CASQATPGTEAFF
cdr3_nt: TGTGCCAGCCAAGCGACCCCCGGGACTGAAGCTTTCTTT
j_call: TRBJ1-1
v_call: TRBV6-6
clone_size: few
d_call: NA

cdr3_aa: CASSSGTYNTYNEQFF
cdr3_nt: TGCGCCAGCAGCTCCGGGACTTATAACACCTACAATGAGCAGTTCTTC
j_call: TRBJ2-1
v_call: TRBV5-1
clone_size: NA
d_call: NA

cdr3_aa: CCSGATGTDTQYF
cdr3_nt: TGCTGTAGCGGGGCGACCGGCACAGATACGCAGTATTTT
j_call: TRBJ2-3
v_call: TRBV29-1
clone_size: NA
d_call: TRBD2

cdr3_aa: CASSSQGPFSEQYF
cdr3_nt: TGTGCCAGCAGTTCACAGGGGCCCTTTTCCGAGCAGTACTTC
j_call: TRBJ2-7
v_call: TRBV6-6
clone_size: few
d_call: TRBD1

cdr3_aa: CASSTLASSYEQYF
cdr3_nt: TGTGCCAGCAGCACACTAGCGTCCTCCTACGAGCAGTACTTC
j_call: TRBJ2-7
v_call: TRBV6-1
clone_size: NA
d_call: TRBD2

cdr3_aa: CASSFPRASFSYEQYF
cdr3_nt: TGTGCCAGCAGCTTCCCCAGGGCCTCCTTCTCCTACGAGCAGTACTTC
j_call: TRBJ2-7
v_call: TRBV11-3
clone_size: NA
d_call: NA